The clone carrying this T cell receptor (beta chain) was detected a few times. Its matching antigen is unknown. Looked up from germline, CDR1 is SEHNR and CDR2 is FQNEAQ (reference sequence). The CDR3 runs to 12 residues. V was clipped by 2 bases and J by 12 bases; unmatched bases: 4. Libraries for TCRalpha and TCRbeta carried sample barcodes and unique molecular identifiers via 5'RACE. TCRdb processed the 5' RACE reads anew with MiXCR; each CDR3 protein has one entry. The sample carries more than 350,000 distinct CDR3 sequences, roughly 21% recorded once. This specimen comes from a study of T-cell memory formation after mild COVID-19. General study results and limits: Within pre-infection memory, some responding clones were found, suggesting cross-reactive memory joined. Later expanders leaned CD4+, whereas day 15 to 85 contracting clones were balanced CD4/CD8.

This sequence was found in an adult woman who had mild COVID-19 (a few samples of this study predate the infection). Cell type and time point are not known. Material: PBMCs or a T cell subset sorted from them (not recorded which). The chain joins TRBV7-9 to TRBJ2-1, with 7 bases that match TRBD1. The CDR3 here is CASSLTDRVQFF. CDR3 nucleotides: TGTGCCAGCAGCTTAACCGACAGGGTGCAGTTCTTC.